Below, 20 T cell receptor beta chains from the same sample are listed, as sequenced in a study of blood T cell repertoires in COVID-19. The table came from immunoSEQ multiplex PCR; TCRdb's copy has only in-frame clones and leaves some out. The profile shows fewer than 450,000 clones, approximately 90% of them singletons. Sequencing was carried out using peripheral blood. All receptors come from a woman in her forties or fifties with COVID-19, enrolled during active disease.

In nucleotides, the CDR3 is TGTGCCAGCAGAGACCATCTAGCGGGGGGTAACACAGATACGCAGTATTTT. It encodes CASRDHLAGGNTDTQYF. This chain links TRBV2 with TRBJ2-3, with 11 bases lining up with TRBD2. Germline lookup yields CDR1 SNHLY and CDR2 FYNNEI. This CDR3 has 17 residues. The junction had 10 bases not matched to a gene; V was cut back by 6 bases and J by 2 bases. Full variable domain (outside the CDR3, taken from reference TRBV2 and TRBJ2-3): EPEVTQTPSHQVTQMGQEVILRCVPISNHLYFYWYRQILGQKVEFLVSFYNNEISEKSEIFDDQFSVERPDGSNFTLKIRSTKLEDSAMYFCASRDHLAGGNTDTQYFGPGTRLTVL.

J is TRBJ2-4 and V is TRBV3-1 (or the pseudogene TRBV3-2), with 9 bases matching TRBD2. The junction had 9 bases not matched to a gene; V was cut back by 0 bases and J by 0 bases. Germline values: CDR1 LGHDT, CDR2 YNNKEL (reference sequence). The CDR3 spans 19 residues. As DNA, the CDR3 is TGTGCCAGCAGCCAAGATTCGGCGGGGGGGATCCTAGCCAAAAACATTCAGTACTTC. Amino acid sequence: CASSQDSAGGILAKNIQYF.

This rearrangement joins TRBV19 to TRBJ2-6; a possible D gene is TRBD1 (6 bases). The CDR3 spans 15 residues. V was trimmed by 5 bases and J by 2 bases, leaving 10 bases between them. The germline V gene has CDR1 LNHDA and CDR2 SQIVND (reference sequence). This chain's CDR3 is CASSVTGTGANVLTF. For the CDR3, the DNA is TGTGCCAGTAGTGTCACAGGGACTGGGGCCAACGTCCTGACTTTC. Filled out from reference TRBV19 and TRBJ2-6, the complete variable domain reads DGGITQSPKYLFRKEGQNVTLSCEQNLNHDAMYWYRQDPGQGLRLIYYSQIVNDFQKGDIAEGYSVSREKKESFPLTVTSAQKNPTAFYLCASSVTGTGANVLTFGAGSRLTVL.

A single count supports this clone. In nucleotides, the CDR3 is TGTGCCAGCAGTCCGGGACTAGCGGGGACTAGCACAGATACGCAGTATTTT. Encoded protein: CASSPGLAGTSTDTQYF. The chain is built from TRBV11-2 and TRBJ2-3; TRBD2 agrees at 13 bases. Germline CDR1 and CDR2: SGHAT and FQNNGV. CDR3 length: 17 residues. After removal of 6 bases from V and 0 bases from J, the junction contained 6 bases not matched to a gene.

This sequence joins TRBV12-5 and TRBJ2-7, with D unresolved. The CDR3 extends over 12 amino acids. V was cut by 6 bases and J by 1 base, with 7 bases left in between. The germline gives CDR1 LGHNT, CDR2 FRNRAP. The CDR3 loop reads CASGLISYEQYF. For the CDR3, the DNA is TGTGCTAGTGGCCTAATTTCCTACGAGCAGTACTTC.

The gene calls are TRBV30 and TRBJ1-2; perhaps TRBD1 as D (6 bases). CDR1 GTSNPN and CDR2 SVGIG come from the germline V gene (reference sequence). The CDR3 loop spans 13 amino acids. The ends were cut back, 0 bases at V and 6 bases at J, with 11 bases in the middle. The chain's CDR3 is CAWSVLGADGYTF. The CDR3 nucleotides are TGTGCCTGGAGTGTATTGGGGGCTGATGGCTACACCTTC.

For this clone: Other DNA sequences of this sample code for an identical CDR3. The chain links TRBV6-5 to TRBJ1-1; maybe TRBD1 (5 bases). CDR1 is MNHEY and CDR2 is SVGAGI in the germline V gene. The CDR3 is 14 residues long. Trimming left V 0 bases short and J 4 bases short, with 9 bases between. CDR3 sequence (DNA): TGTGCCAGCAGTTACTCGGGCGGGGGCACTGAAGCTTTCTTT. This sequence encodes CASSYSGGGTEAFF.

The rearrangement joins TRBV20-1 to TRBJ1-1, with TRBD1 identical over 7 bases. J was trimmed by 5 bases and V by 3 bases; bases with no gene match: 12. This CDR3 contains 15 residues. CDR1 and CDR2 (germline): DFQATT, SNEGSKA (reference sequence). In DNA form, the CDR3 reads TGCAGTGCTAGTCCGACAGGGTTAGGTGGGACTGAAGCTTTCTTT. This gives the protein CSASPTGLGGTEAFF.

The V and J genes are TRBV5-1 and TRBJ1-2, with 7 nucleotides matching TRBD1. Germline V gene sequence: CDR1 SGHRS, CDR2 YFSETQ. With 6 bases clipped from V and 3 bases from J, the junction kept 11 bases outside the gene matches. There are 15 residues in the CDR3. CDR3 DNA: TGCGCCAGCATGGGGGAAAGGGGGCAAGACTATGGCTACACCTTC. Translated, it gives CASMGERGQDYGYTF.

The chain couples TRBV11-2 to TRBJ2-5, with TRBD2 matching 16 bases. The trim removed 3 bases at V and 5 bases at J, leaving 3 bases unmatched. This CDR3 contains 16 residues. Per the germline V gene, CDR1 is SGHAT and CDR2 is FQNNGV. CDR3 DNA sequence: TGTGCCAGCAGCTTGGGACTAGCGGGGGGGCGGGAGACCCAGTACTTC. Translated: CASSLGLAGGRETQYF.

The V gene is TRBV4-1, the J gene TRBJ2-1; perhaps TRBD2 as D (5 bases). Trimming pared 4 bases from V and 6 bases from J, leaving 16 bases between. Germline V CDR1 and CDR2: MGHRA, YSYEKL. This CDR3 region has 15 residues. CDR3 protein: CASSLPRGNSNEQFF. The CDR3 DNA reads as TGCGCCAGCAGCCTGCCCAGAGGGAACAGCAATGAGCAGTTCTTC.

This clone was recorded only once. The chain couples TRBV15 to TRBJ1-2; D is ambiguous. The V and J ends lost 5 bases and 3 bases respectively, with 10 bases between them. This CDR3 has 13 amino acids. Germline CDR1 and CDR2: LNHNV and YYDKDF (reference sequence). CDR3 sequence reads: CATSSYADYGYTF. The CDR3 nucleotides are TGTGCCACCAGCTCCTACGCGGACTATGGCTACACCTTC.

The rearrangement joins TRBV6-5 to TRBJ1-5, with D maybe TRBD1 (5 bases). This CDR3 has 15 residues. V shed 0 bases and J shed 3 bases, with 9 bases lying between them. Germline CDR1 and CDR2: MNHEY and SVGAGI. CDR3 protein: CASSYSPGDNQPQHF. In DNA form, the CDR3 reads TGTGCCAGCAGTTACTCCCCGGGGGACAATCAGCCCCAGCATTTT.

The CDR3 region has the DNA TGTGCCAGCAGTTTTCCCTCGGACAGGATCAATCAGCCCCAGCATTTT. The encoded protein is CASSFPSDRINQPQHF. The J gene is TRBJ1-5, the V gene TRBV27, with 7 nucleotides matching TRBD1. Germline loops: CDR1 MNHEY, CDR2 SMNVEV (reference sequence). V gave up 3 bases and J gave up 3 bases; unmatched junction bases: 8. This CDR3 region has 16 residues.

The chain combines TRBV5-1 with TRBJ2-1; 10 bases agree with TRBD1. The V gene's germline CDR1 is SGHRS and CDR2 YFSETQ. The CDR3 totals 15 residues. V lost 4 bases, J lost 8 bases, and 9 bases stayed unmatched. The CDR3 is CASSPGQGLRDEQFF. The CDR3 bases are TGCGCCAGCAGCCCGGGACAGGGGCTGAGGGATGAGCAGTTCTTC. Full variable domain (missing parts from reference TRBV5-1 and TRBJ2-1): KAGVTQTPRYLIKTRGQQVTLSCSPISGHRSVSWYQQTPGQGLQFLFEYFSETQRNKGNFPGRFSGRQFSNSRSEMNVSTLELGDSALYLCASSPGQGLRDEQFFGPGTRLTVL.

This chain connects TRBV18 to TRBJ2-2; the match to TRBD1 covers 8 bases. Germline assignment: CDR1 KGHSH and CDR2 LQKENI. With 3 bases clipped from V and 1 base from J, the junction kept 4 bases outside the gene matches. The CDR3 is made up of 16 amino acids. The CDR3 nucleotides are TGTGCCAGCTCACCGCAGGGGGCACGGAACACCGGGGAGCTGTTTTTT. Its translation is CASSPQGARNTGELFF. Supplemented by reference TRBV18 and TRBJ2-2, the full variable domain reads NAGVMQNPRHLVRRRGQEARLRCSPMKGHSHVYWYRQLPEEGLKFMVYLQKENIIDESGMPKERFSAEFPKEGPSILRIQQVVRGDSAAYFCASSPQGARNTGELFFGEGSRLTVL.

The chain recombines TRBV21-1 with TRBJ1-2. TRBV21-1 is marked as a pseudogene. This CDR3 spans 13 amino acids. The CDR3 DNA is TGTGCCAGTAGCACCTTGCGCGGGTATGGCTACACCTTC. Encoded protein: CASSTLRGYGYTF.

The chain is built from TRBV12-5 and TRBJ1-2, with 8 bases that match TRBD1. CDR1 is LGHNT, CDR2 FRNRAP, per germline. V lost 0 bases to trimming and J lost 4 bases; unmatched junction nucleotides: 13. The CDR3 is 18 amino acids. DNA for the CDR3: TGTGCTAGTGGTTTGGTTCTGGGACAGGACCCGATTTTCTATGGCTACACCTTC. It is translated as CASGLVLGQDPIFYGYTF.

This chain links TRBV11-1 with TRBJ1-3; 7 nucleotides line up with TRBD1. CDR1 and CDR2 (germline): SGHAT, FQDESV (reference sequence). The V segment lost 6 bases and the J segment 2 bases; nucleotides outside the gene matches: 7. This CDR3 region has 15 residues. The CDR3 loop reads CASSSTGDPGNTIYF. CDR3 coding DNA: TGTGCCAGCAGTTCAACAGGGGACCCTGGAAACACCATATATTTT. The full variable domain, with the rest looked up from reference TRBV11-1 and TRBJ1-3, is EAEVAQSPRYKITEKSQAVAFWCDPISGHATLYWYRQILGQGPELLVQFQDESVVDDSQLPKDRFSAERLKGVDSTLKIQPAELGDSAMYLCASSSTGDPGNTIYFGEGSWLTVV.

The V call is TRBV19, the J call TRBJ1-3, with D hard to call. This CDR3 comprises 13 residues. CDR1 is LNHDA and CDR2 is SQIVND in the germline V gene (reference sequence). V shed 7 bases and J shed 0 bases, with 7 bases lying between them. CDR3 sequence (DNA): TGTGCCAGTACGCGGAGCTCTGGAAACACCATATATTTT. It is translated as CASTRSSGNTIYF.